The 15 T cell receptor beta chains below all came from one sample that was sequenced in a study of cytotoxic CD8 clonotypes in ibrutinib-treated CLL. Measured with immunoSEQ multiplex PCR; TCRdb has only the in-frame clones, and not every one. The data contain over 100,000 clones, 70% to 90% of them singletons. This specimen was PBMCs, taken after 24 months of ibrutinib treatment. Every receptor here comes from a human donor with chronic lymphocytic leukemia.

This chain joins TRBV4-1 and TRBJ2-1; TRBD1 matches 7 bases. CDR1 is MGHRA, CDR2 YSYEKL, per germline. V lost 4 bases, J lost 3 bases, and 6 bases stayed unmatched. This CDR3 comprises 15 residues. Here the CDR3 DNA reads TGCGCCAGCAGCCCAGGACAGGAGGTCTACAATGAGCAGTTCTTC. Residues: CASSPGQEVYNEQFF.

The gene calls are TRBV19 and TRBJ2-7; no clear D gene. Germline CDR1 is LNHDA and CDR2 is SQIVND (reference sequence). CDR3 length: 15 residues. The V end lost 8 bases, the J end lost 3 bases, and 20 bases lay between the germline ends. CDR3 nucleotides: TGTGCCAGTCGGCCTGAAGGCGGCAGAAGCTACGAGCAGTACTTC. It codes for CASRPEGGRSYEQYF. The full variable domain, completed using reference TRBV19 and TRBJ2-7, is DGGITQSPKYLFRKEGQNVTLSCEQNLNHDAMYWYRQDPGQGLRLIYYSQIVNDFQKGDIAEGYSVSREKKESFPLTVTSAQKNPTAFYLCASRPEGGRSYEQYFGPGTRLTVT.

The chain combines TRBV21-1 with TRBJ1-5. TRBV21-1 is flagged as a pseudogene. The CDR3 contains 16 residues. The DNA of the CDR3 is TGTGCCAGCAGCAAAGTAGGTGAGTGCGACAATCAGCCCCAGCATTTT. Encoded protein: CASSKVGECDNQPQHF.

The chain links TRBV18 to TRBJ2-5; the D is unclear. V was trimmed by 4 bases and J by 0 bases, leaving 6 bases between them. The germline gives CDR1 KGHSH, CDR2 LQKENI. This CDR3 spans 13 amino acids. In nucleotides, the CDR3 is TGTGCCAGCTCACTCCAGAACCAAGAGACCCAGTACTTC. Translation gives CASSLQNQETQYF.

The chain recombines TRBV28 with TRBJ2-7; 9 bases are a match to TRBD1. This CDR3 has 14 amino acids. J lost 3 bases, V lost 8 bases, and 8 bases had no gene match. Germline V gives CDR1 MDHEN, CDR2 SYDVKM. The CDR3 DNA reads as TGTGCCAGCCGCCCAGGGGACAGGGACTACGAGCAGTACTTC. It specifies CASRPGDRDYEQYF. The full variable domain, rest sourced from reference TRBV28 and TRBJ2-7, is DVKVTQSSRYLVKRTGEKVFLECVQDMDHENMFWYRQDPGLGLRLIYFSYDVKMKEKGDIPEGYSVSREKKERFSLILESASTNQTSMYLCASRPGDRDYEQYFGPGTRLTVT.

The V call is TRBV7-3, the J call TRBJ2-5; no clear D. Germline assignment: CDR1 SGHTA and CDR2 FQGTGA. Between the trimmed V and J ends, which lost 0 bases and 6 bases, there was a span of 8 bases. The CDR3 sequence is 13 residues long. This CDR3 reads CASSLTSYQTQYF. CDR3 DNA sequence: TGTGCCAGCAGCTTAACTTCCTATCAGACCCAGTACTTC.

The J gene is TRBJ2-3, the V gene TRBV9, with TRBD1 matching 8 bases. There are 15 residues in the CDR3. The V gene end was trimmed by 3 bases and the J gene end by 3 bases; junction bases not matched to a gene: 6. CDR1 is SGDLS, CDR2 YYNGEE, per germline. The chain's CDR3 is CASSERQGRTDTQYF. CDR3 DNA: TGTGCCAGCAGCGAAAGACAGGGGAGGACAGATACGCAGTATTTT.

The CDR3 nucleotides read TGTGCCAGCAGCAAAGCGGGCACAGGCAACGAGCAGTACTTC. Translating it yields CASSKAGTGNEQYF. The rearrangement joins TRBV21-1 to TRBJ2-7; the table names TRBD1, a call not compared with the DNA. TRBV21-1 represents a pseudogene. This CDR3 is 14 amino acids long.

The genes are TRBV7-2 and TRBJ1-1; D gene uncertain. Trimming removed 4 bases from V and 1 base from J, with 7 bases in between. Germline values: CDR1 SGHTA, CDR2 FQGNSA. This CDR3 is built from 13 residues. The CDR3 is CASSSDGNTEAFF. DNA for the CDR3: TGTGCCAGCAGCTCCGACGGGAACACTGAAGCTTTCTTT.

This clone has just a few counts. The chain joins TRBV30 to TRBJ1-1; D unresolved. Germline assignment: CDR1 GTSNPN and CDR2 SVGIG (reference sequence). The V and J ends lost 2 bases and 1 base respectively, with 8 bases between them. CDR3 length: 13 residues. CDR3: CAWSRHPNTEAFF. The CDR3 coding sequence is TGTGCCTGGAGTAGGCACCCGAACACTGAAGCTTTCTTT.

Written as DNA, the CDR3 is TGTGCCAGCACCTCCTCGGTCACAGTAGAAGCTTTCTTT. Translated: CASTSSVTVEAFF. The rearrangement links TRBV7-9 to TRBJ1-1; D ambiguous. The CDR3 runs 13 residues. The V end lost 7 bases, the J end lost 8 bases, and 17 bases lay between the germline ends. Germline lookup yields CDR1 SEHNR and CDR2 FQNEAQ (reference sequence).

The chain employs TRBV28 and TRBJ1-2; maybe TRBD1 (5 bases). The germline V and J ends were trimmed by 6 bases and 7 bases, with 33 bases remaining between them. The CDR3 spans 19 residues. In germline, CDR1 is MDHEN, CDR2 SYDVKM. The CDR3: CASSLHLVTGGDPRGGYTF. CDR3 in DNA: TGTGCCAGCAGCTTGCATTTGGTCACGGGGGGGGATCCCCGGGGTGGCTACACCTTC.

The chain recombines TRBV4-2 with TRBJ1-1; D remains unclear. CDR3 size: 16 residues. The germline V gene has CDR1 LGHNA and CDR2 YNFKEQ. The V and J ends lost 0 bases and 4 bases respectively, with 15 bases between them. The CDR3 sequence: CASSQDPTRDGTEAFF. CDR3 DNA sequence: TGTGCCAGCAGCCAAGACCCGACTCGGGATGGCACTGAAGCTTTCTTT.

The chain combines TRBV11-1 with TRBJ2-5; 7 positions match TRBD2. The CDR3 runs to 15 residues. V lost 3 bases and J lost 5; bases outside the gene matches: 9. Germline CDR1 reads SGHAT; CDR2 reads FQDESV (reference sequence). The CDR3 spells CASSFLAGVSETQYF. In DNA, the CDR3 is TGTGCCAGCAGCTTCCTGGCGGGAGTCTCGGAGACCCAGTACTTC.

The V gene is TRBV7-7, the J gene TRBJ1-3; D not resolved. Trimming cost V 1 base and J 3 bases, with 10 bases left between them. The V gene's germline CDR1 is SSHAT and CDR2 FNYEAQ (reference sequence). CDR3 length: 15 amino acids. In DNA, the CDR3 is TGTGCCAGCAGCTTAGGGACGGCTCTTGGAAACACCATATATTTT. Protein sequence: CASSLGTALGNTIYF.